The next 13 T cell receptor beta chains were all read from a single sample in a study of shared clonotypes between healthy human individuals. Some clones are missing from TCRdb's copy, which holds only in-frame ones; the method was immunoSEQ multiplex PCR. The sample holds roughly 640,000 clones; around two thirds are singletons and the top ten take about 1.7%. Source material: memory CD4+ T cells sorted from blood. Regarding subset: CD45RA-negative fraction. The source is a woman in her 30s in good health.

This clone occurred once. Other DNA sequences in this sample translate to the same CDR3. The V and J genes are TRBV28 and TRBJ2-7; D is possibly TRBD2 (6 bases). Germline V gene sequence: CDR1 MDHEN, CDR2 SYDVKM. V lost 2 bases, J lost 0 bases, and 11 bases lay in between. The CDR3 consists of 15 residues. CDR3 nucleotides: TGTGCCAGCAGTTTAGCGGGGCCCAGCTCCTACGAGCAGTACTTC. Amino acids: CASSLAGPSSYEQYF.

In this sample, this clone turned up once. The CDR3 protein is CASSPAVGSSYNEQFF. The CDR3 nucleotides read TGTGCCAGCTCACCAGCCGTCGGAAGCTCCTACAATGAGCAGTTCTTC. The chain couples TRBV18 to TRBJ2-1; D remains ambiguous. CDR1 and CDR2 (germline): KGHSH, LQKENI. The CDR3 totals 16 residues. V was cut by 2 bases and J by 0 bases, with 11 bases left in between.

This rearrangement joins TRBV18 to TRBJ2-3; D gene ambiguous. CDR1 KGHSH and CDR2 LQKENI come from the germline V gene. The CDR3 runs to 14 residues. The V end was cut by 2 bases, the J end by 2 bases, with 8 bases between. This chain's CDR3 is CASSPKRYTDTQYF. The CDR3 DNA follows: TGTGCCAGCTCACCAAAGAGATACACAGATACGCAGTATTTT. Complete variable domain (other parts from reference TRBV18 and TRBJ2-3): NAGVMQNPRHLVRRRGQEARLRCSPMKGHSHVYWYRQLPEEGLKFMVYLQKENIIDESGMPKERFSAEFPKEGPSILRIQQVVRGDSAAYFCASSPKRYTDTQYFGPGTRLTVL.

V usage is TRBV5-1 and J usage is TRBJ2-7, with unresolved D. The CDR3 spans 14 residues. The V gene's germline CDR1 is SGHRS and CDR2 YFSETQ. V was clipped by 2 bases and J by 0 bases, with 9 bases between them. The CDR3 bases are TGCGCCAGCAGCTTCGCCAGGACCTCCTACGAGCAGTACTTC. Amino acid sequence: CASSFARTSYEQYF.

The genes are TRBV11-2 and TRBJ2-1, with D tentatively TRBD2 (6 bases). V was clipped by 2 bases and J by 5 bases, with 19 bases between them. The CDR3 covers 17 residues. CDR1 and CDR2 (germline): SGHAT, FQNNGV. The CDR3 region has the DNA TGTGCCAGCAGCTTAAATAGGTGGGGGGAAGAGCACAATGAGCAGTTCTTC. This translates into CASSLNRWGEEHNEQFF.

J is TRBJ1-2 and V is TRBV5-4, with 9 bases fitting TRBD1. The germline V gene encodes CDR1 SGHNT and CDR2 YYREEE (reference sequence). V lost 4 bases and J lost 4; bases outside the gene matches: 5. There are 14 residues in the CDR3. For the CDR3, the DNA is TGTGCCAGCAGCGGACAGGGGAGGGGCTATGGCTACACCTTC. Protein product: CASSGQGRGYGYTF.

This clone was seen just once. Other DNA sequences in this sample translate to the same CDR3. V and J are TRBV5-1 and TRBJ2-3, with D possibly matching TRBD2 (6 bases). Trimming pared 3 bases from V and 2 bases from J, leaving 10 bases between. The CDR3 has 14 amino acids. Germline V gene data show CDR1 as SGHRS and CDR2 as YFSETQ. CDR3: CASSSGGPTDTQYF. CDR3 nucleotides: TGCGCCAGCAGCTCCGGGGGACCCACAGATACGCAGTATTTT.

This chain uses TRBV27 with TRBJ1-4; 10 bases are a match to TRBD1. Per germline, CDR1 MNHEY and CDR2 SMNVEV (reference sequence). The CDR3 has 16 amino acids. V shed 3 bases, J shed 7 bases, and the junction held 8 bases outside the gene matches. CDR3 loop: CASSFRGDRGGEKLFF. The CDR3 DNA sequence: TGTGCCAGCAGTTTTCGGGGGGACAGGGGAGGTGAAAAACTGTTTTTT.

This clone occurred a few times. The J gene is TRBJ1-1, the V gene TRBV7-3; no clear D gene. The CDR3 runs to 13 residues. CDR1 is SGHTA and CDR2 is FQGTGA in the germline V gene. V was shortened by 5 bases and J by 7 bases, with 14 bases between the two germline ends. The CDR3 coding sequence is TGTGCCAGCAGCCCCAATGGGATGAGTGAAGCTTTCTTT. This gives the protein CASSPNGMSEAFF.

J is TRBJ2-3 and V is TRBV28, with D maybe TRBD1 (6 bases). This CDR3 has 14 residues. From germline, CDR1 is MDHEN and CDR2 SYDVKM. The V end lost 3 bases, the J end lost 4 bases, and 11 bases lay between the germline ends. The chain's CDR3 is CASSLLGAADTQYF. The CDR3 nucleotides are TGTGCCAGCAGTTTGTTGGGGGCGGCAGATACGCAGTATTTT. The variable domain in full, with the rest retrieved from reference TRBV28 and TRBJ2-3, is DVKVTQSSRYLVKRTGEKVFLECVQDMDHENMFWYRQDPGLGLRLIYFSYDVKMKEKGDIPEGYSVSREKKERFSLILESASTNQTSMYLCASSLLGAADTQYFGPGTRLTVL.

This clone was counted only a few times. The chain carries TRBV11-3 and TRBJ2-3; 7 positions match TRBD2. V dropped 5 bases and J dropped 8; count of bases not matched to a gene: 19. The CDR3 sequence is 17 residues long. The germline V gene has CDR1 SGHNT and CDR2 YENEEA. CDR3 protein: CASSPTVAPGGVGTQYF. In DNA, the CDR3 is TGTGCCAGCAGCCCCACGGTCGCTCCGGGGGGAGTAGGTACGCAGTATTTT.

This chain joins TRBV21-1 and TRBJ2-3; TRBD2 is the table's D call, not checked against the DNA. TRBV21-1 is a pseudogene segment. The CDR3 consists of 14 residues. The CDR3, as DNA: TGTGCCAGCAGCAGCTATCCTTACACAGATACGCAGTATTTT. It translates to CASSSYPYTDTQYF.

The CDR3 region is CASSRVWGTPYEQYF. CDR3 sequence (DNA): TGTGCCAGCAGCCGAGTCTGGGGGACCCCCTACGAGCAGTACTTC. The chain has TRBV7-9 and TRBJ2-7; D may correspond to TRBD1 or TRBD2 (5 bases each). The germline V and J ends were trimmed by 5 bases and 2 bases, with 16 bases remaining between them. CDR1 is SEHNR, CDR2 FQNEAQ, per germline (reference sequence). This CDR3 has 15 residues.